This T cell receptor beta chain was identified during a study of lymphopenia after photon versus proton radiotherapy (dated by TCRdb to about 2019). At the level of the whole study: The study compared the immunological effects of photon versus proton radiation therapy in patients with gastrointestinal tumors who developed high-grade lymphopenia. A cohort of around 21 patients with gastrointestinal tumors who received either photon or proton therapy and subsequently developed lymphopenia was included. The study was designed to characterize how the impact on the immune system differs between the two radiation modalities.

Trimmed from V: 9 bases; trimmed from J: 4 bases; junction bases lacking a gene match: 13. CDR1 and CDR2 are drawn from the germline V gene (reference sequence): LNHDA, SQIVND. The CDR3 goes from the cysteine to the phenylalanine over 16 residues. Left in the record is the CDR3 DNA by itself, 48 bases read in frame from the first base. The paper's findings and limits, for the study overall: Across the cohort, among patients who died, a greater drop in TCR diversity after the nadir was inversely correlated with overall survival time. Once the lymphocyte count had reached its nadir, the repertoires of photon-treated patients showed oligoclonal expansion, particularly of CD8+ Temra cells, and this expansion drove the decline in diversity. During treatment, patients who received photon therapy lost naive T cells and TCR diversity and gained effector/memory populations, whereas patients who received proton therapy remained relatively stable. The survival association was examined only in patients who died, and the authors described better survival with proton therapy as a possibility, not as a demonstrated result.

A remark on this clone: Its antigen is unknown. No base quality values were provided; no much bigger clone lies one nucleotide off.

Libraries were constructed by the immunoSEQ multiplex PCR assay. Alongside multiparametric flow cytometry, deep sequencing of rearranged TCR beta loci was used to profile the T cell repertoires. TCRdb mirrors the immuneACCESS table, restricted to in-frame sequences. Some clones are absent from its copies; in checked studies, under half trace to an unresolved V gene, and the reason for the others is unknown. Counted in this sample were tens of thousands of clones; around 82% of them appeared once. Approximately 1.3% of the sample is held by the ten biggest clonotypes. The receptor comes from a man in his 60s with pancreatic cancer. This receptor chain uses TRBV19 and TRBJ2-3; 10 central bases correspond to TRBD2. The source was peripheral blood, collected from a patient treated with proton-based radiotherapy. The CDR3 protein is CASAQILAGPPDTQYF. The DNA is as follows: TGTGCCAGCGCCCAAATACTAGCGGGGCCTCCAGATACGCAGTATTTT.